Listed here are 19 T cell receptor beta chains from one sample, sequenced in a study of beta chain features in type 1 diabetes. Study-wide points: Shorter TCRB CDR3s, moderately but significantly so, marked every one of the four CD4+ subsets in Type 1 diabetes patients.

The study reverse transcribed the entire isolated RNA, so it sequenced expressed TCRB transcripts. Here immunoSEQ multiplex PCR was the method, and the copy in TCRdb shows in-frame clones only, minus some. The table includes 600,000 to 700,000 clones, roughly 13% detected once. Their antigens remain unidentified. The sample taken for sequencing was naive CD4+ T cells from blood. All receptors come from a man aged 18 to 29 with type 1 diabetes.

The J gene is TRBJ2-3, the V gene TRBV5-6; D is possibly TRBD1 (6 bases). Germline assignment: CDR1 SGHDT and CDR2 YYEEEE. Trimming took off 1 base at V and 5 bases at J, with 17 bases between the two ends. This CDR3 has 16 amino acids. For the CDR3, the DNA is TGTGCCAGCAGCTTGTTTATACAGGGTACGGTAGATACGCAGTATTTT. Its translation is CASSLFIQGTVDTQYF. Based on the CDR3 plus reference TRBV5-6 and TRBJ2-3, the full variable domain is DAGVTQSPTHLIKTRGQQVTLRCSPKSGHDTVSWYQQALGQGPQFIFQYYEEEERQRGNFPDRFSGHQFPNYSSELNVNALLLGDSALYLCASSLFIQGTVDTQYFGPGTRLTVL.

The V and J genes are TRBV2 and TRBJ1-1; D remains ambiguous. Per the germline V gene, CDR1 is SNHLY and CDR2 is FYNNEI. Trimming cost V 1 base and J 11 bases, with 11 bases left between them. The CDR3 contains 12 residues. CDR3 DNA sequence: TGTGCCAGCAGTGAAGGAAGGCGGGGTGCTTTCTTT. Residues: CASSEGRRGAFF. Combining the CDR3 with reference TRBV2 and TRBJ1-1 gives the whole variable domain EPEVTQTPSHQVTQMGQEVILRCVPISNHLYFYWYRQILGQKVEFLVSFYNNEISEKSEIFDDQFSVERPDGSNFTLKIRSTKLEDSAMYFCASSEGRRGAFFGQGTRLTVV.

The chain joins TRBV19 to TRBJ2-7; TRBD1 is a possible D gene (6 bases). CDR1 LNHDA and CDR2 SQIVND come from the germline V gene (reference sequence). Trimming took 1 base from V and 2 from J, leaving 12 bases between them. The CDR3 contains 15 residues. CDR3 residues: CASSIVPGATYEQYF. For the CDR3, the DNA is TGTGCCAGTAGTATAGTTCCAGGGGCGACCTACGAGCAGTACTTC.

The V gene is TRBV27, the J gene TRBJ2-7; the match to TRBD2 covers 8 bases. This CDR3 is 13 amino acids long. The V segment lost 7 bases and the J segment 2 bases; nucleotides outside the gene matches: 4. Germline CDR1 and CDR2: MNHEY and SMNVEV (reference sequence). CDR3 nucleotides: TGTGCCAGCACCAAAGCGGGGGCCTACGAGCAGTACTTC. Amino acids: CASTKAGAYEQYF.

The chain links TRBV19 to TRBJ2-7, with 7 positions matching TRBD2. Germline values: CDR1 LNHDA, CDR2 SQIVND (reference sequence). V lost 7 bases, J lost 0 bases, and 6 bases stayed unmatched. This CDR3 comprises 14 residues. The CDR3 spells CASTSSGVSYEQYF. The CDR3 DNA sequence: TGTGCCAGTACCTCGAGCGGGGTCTCCTACGAGCAGTACTTC.

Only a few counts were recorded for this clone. CDR3 residues: CAWTVWGNGYGYTF. In DNA, the CDR3 is TGTGCCTGGACGGTCTGGGGGAATGGCTATGGCTACACCTTC. The chain is built from TRBV30 and TRBJ1-2; D is perhaps TRBD1 (5 bases). V was cut by 4 bases and J by 4 bases, with 16 bases left in between. The CDR3 loop spans 14 amino acids. The germline V gene has CDR1 GTSNPN and CDR2 SVGIG (reference sequence).

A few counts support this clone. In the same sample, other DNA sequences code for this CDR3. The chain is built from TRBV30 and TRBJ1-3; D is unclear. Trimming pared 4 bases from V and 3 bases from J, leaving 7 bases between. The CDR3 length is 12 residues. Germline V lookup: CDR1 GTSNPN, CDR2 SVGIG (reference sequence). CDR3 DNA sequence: TGTGCCTGGACAGGAGGTGGAAACACCATATATTTT. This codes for CAWTGGGNTIYF.

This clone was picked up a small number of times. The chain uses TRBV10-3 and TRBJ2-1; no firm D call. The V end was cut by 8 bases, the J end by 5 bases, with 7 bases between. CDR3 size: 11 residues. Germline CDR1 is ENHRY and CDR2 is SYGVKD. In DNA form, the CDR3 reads TGTGCCATCGCCGGAGACAATGAGCAGTTCTTC. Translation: CAIAGDNEQFF.

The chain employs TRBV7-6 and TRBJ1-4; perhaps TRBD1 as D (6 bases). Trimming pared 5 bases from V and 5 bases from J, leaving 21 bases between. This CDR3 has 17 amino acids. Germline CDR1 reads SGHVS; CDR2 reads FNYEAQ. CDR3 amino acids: CASSGQGQPGSNEKLFF. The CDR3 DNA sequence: TGTGCCAGCAGCGGACAAGGACAGCCAGGGTCGAATGAAAAACTGTTTTTT.

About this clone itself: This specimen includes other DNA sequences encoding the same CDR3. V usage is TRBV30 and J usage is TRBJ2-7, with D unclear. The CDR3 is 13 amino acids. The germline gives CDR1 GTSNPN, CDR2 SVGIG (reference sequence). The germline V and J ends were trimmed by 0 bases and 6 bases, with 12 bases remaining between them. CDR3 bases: TGTGCCTGGAGTGTACGTGGGTTCGGCGAGCAGTACTTC. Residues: CAWSVRGFGEQYF.

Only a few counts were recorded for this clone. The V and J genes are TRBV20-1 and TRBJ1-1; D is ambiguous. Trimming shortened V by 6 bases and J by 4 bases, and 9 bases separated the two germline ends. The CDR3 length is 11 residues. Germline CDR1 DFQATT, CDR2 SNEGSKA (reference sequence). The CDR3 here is CSALNGTEAFF. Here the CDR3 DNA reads TGCAGTGCCCTAAACGGCACTGAAGCTTTCTTT.

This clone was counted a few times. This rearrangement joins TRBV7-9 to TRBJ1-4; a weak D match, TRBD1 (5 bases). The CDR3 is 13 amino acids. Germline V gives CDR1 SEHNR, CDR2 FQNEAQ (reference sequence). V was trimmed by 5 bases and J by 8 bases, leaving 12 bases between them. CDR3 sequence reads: CASSPGTTEKLFF. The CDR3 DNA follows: TGTGCCAGCAGCCCTGGGACCACCGAAAAACTGTTTTTT.

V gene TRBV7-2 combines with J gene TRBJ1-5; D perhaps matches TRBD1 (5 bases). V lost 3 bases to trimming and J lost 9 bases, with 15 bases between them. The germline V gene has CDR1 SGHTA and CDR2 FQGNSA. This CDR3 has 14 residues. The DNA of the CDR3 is TGTGCCAGCAGCTTCGACGGGGCCGCGAGGCCCCAGCATTTT. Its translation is CASSFDGAARPQHF.

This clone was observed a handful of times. For the CDR3, the DNA is TGTGCCAGCAGCGTAGCCGACAGGTTTGTTGGTGAGCAGTTCTTC. This encodes CASSVADRFVGEQFF. This chain uses TRBV9 with TRBJ2-1, with D perhaps matching TRBD1 (6 bases). The germline CDR1 and CDR2 sequences are SGDLS and YYNGEE. The CDR3 runs 15 residues. V lost 0 bases to trimming and J lost 9 bases, with 16 bases between them. Combining the CDR3 with reference TRBV9 and TRBJ2-1 gives the whole variable domain DSGVTQTPKHLITATGQRVTLRCSPRSGDLSVYWYQQSLDQGLQFLIQYYNGEERAKGNILERFSAQQFPDLHSELNLSSLELGDSALYFCASSVADRFVGEQFFGPGTRLTVL.

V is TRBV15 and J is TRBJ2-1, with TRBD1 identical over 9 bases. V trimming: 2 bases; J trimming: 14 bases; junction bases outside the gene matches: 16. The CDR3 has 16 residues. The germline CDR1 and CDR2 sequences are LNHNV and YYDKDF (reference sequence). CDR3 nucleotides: TGTGCCACCAGCAGACCTTCCGGGACAGGGCTTCTCCGGAAGTTCTTC. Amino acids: CATSRPSGTGLLRKFF.

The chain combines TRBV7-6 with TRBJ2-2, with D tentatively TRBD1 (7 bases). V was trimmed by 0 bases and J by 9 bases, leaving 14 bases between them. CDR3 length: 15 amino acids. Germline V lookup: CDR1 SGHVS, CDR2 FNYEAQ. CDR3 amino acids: CASSLAPQGDWELFF. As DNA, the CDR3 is TGTGCCAGCAGCTTAGCGCCCCAGGGGGACTGGGAGCTGTTTTTT.

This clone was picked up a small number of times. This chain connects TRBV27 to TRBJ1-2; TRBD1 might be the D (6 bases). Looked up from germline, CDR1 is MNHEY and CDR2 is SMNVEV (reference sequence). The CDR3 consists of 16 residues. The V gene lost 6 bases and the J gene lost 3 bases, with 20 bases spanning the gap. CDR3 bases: TGTGCCAGCAGGCTCAAACCCAAGGGGGACTACTATGGCTACACCTTC. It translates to CASRLKPKGDYYGYTF.

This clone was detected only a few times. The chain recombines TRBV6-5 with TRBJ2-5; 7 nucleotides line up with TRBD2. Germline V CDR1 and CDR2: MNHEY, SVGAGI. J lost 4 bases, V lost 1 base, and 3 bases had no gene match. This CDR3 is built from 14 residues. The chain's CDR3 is CASSYFREGETQYF. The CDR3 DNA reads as TGTGCCAGCAGTTACTTCAGGGAGGGAGAGACCCAGTACTTC.

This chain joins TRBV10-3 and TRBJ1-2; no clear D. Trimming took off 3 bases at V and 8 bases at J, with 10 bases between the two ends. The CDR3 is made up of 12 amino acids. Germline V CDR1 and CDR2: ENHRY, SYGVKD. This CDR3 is CAISEWGYGYTF. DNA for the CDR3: TGTGCCATCAGTGAATGGGGTTACGGCTACACCTTC.